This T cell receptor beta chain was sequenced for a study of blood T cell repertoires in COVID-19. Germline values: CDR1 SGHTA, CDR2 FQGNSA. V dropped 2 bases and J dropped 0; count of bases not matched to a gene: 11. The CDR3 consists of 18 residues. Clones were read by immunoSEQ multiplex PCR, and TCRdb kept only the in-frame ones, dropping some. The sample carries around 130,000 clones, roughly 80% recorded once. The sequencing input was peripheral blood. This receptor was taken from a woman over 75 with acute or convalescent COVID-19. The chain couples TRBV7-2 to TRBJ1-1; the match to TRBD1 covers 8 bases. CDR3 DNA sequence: TGTGCCAGCAGCTTAAATCCCGGGACAGGCCTCATGAACACTGAAGCTTTCTTT. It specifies CASSLNPGTGLMNTEAFF.